These 29 T cell receptor beta chains originate from one sample sequenced in a study of cytomegalovirus exposure and HLA in healthy donors listed by TCRdb under 2017. Library preparation used the immunoSEQ multiplex PCR assay. As stored in TCRdb, this immuneACCESS dataset retains in-frame rearrangements with V and J assigned. A fraction of the clones does not appear; measured against another copy, unresolved V genes explain less than half of the discrepancy, and the remainder lacks a known reason. The sample table shows approximately 230,000 clones, and about 90% are seen once. Of the sample, around 11% is held by the ten largest clones. Sample: PBMCs. The receptor source for this set is a man in his late teens or twenties in good health and CMV-seropositive.

V usage is TRBV7-2 and J usage is TRBJ2-2, with a tentative D call TRBD2 (6 bases). The V end lost 5 bases, the J end lost 7 bases, and 11 bases lay between the germline ends. The germline gives CDR1 SGHTA, CDR2 FQGNSA. The CDR3 is 13 residues long. CDR3 in DNA: TGTGCCAGCAGCGGCGGGGCATTCGGGGAGCTGTTTTTT. Residues: CASSGGAFGELFF.

This clone appeared a few times. V gene TRBV4-2 combines with J gene TRBJ2-1; 7 bases line up with TRBD2. The CDR3 has 16 residues. V shed 0 bases and J 4 bases; nucleotides not matched to a gene: 6. Germline V gene data show CDR1 as LGHNA and CDR2 as YNFKEQ. Written as DNA, the CDR3 is TGTGCCAGCAGCCAAGAGCTAGCGGAAGGGTACAATGAGCAGTTCTTC. Its protein is CASSQELAEGYNEQFF.

For this clone: One end of the junction fails to match germline, which may point to a read error. This chain connects TRBV2 to TRBJ2-3; possible D gene TRBD1, 5 bases. The CDR3 contains 18 residues. The germline gives CDR1 SNHLY, CDR2 FYNNEI. CDR3 DNA sequence: TGTGCCAGCAGCGAAGCAGGGTCGTCGGGCTACGGCACAGATACGCAGTATTTT. As protein: CASSEAGSSGYGTDTQYF.

The V call is TRBV11-2, the J call TRBJ2-1, with 13 bases aligning to TRBD2. V trimming: 4 bases; J trimming: 8 bases; junction bases outside the gene matches: 5. This CDR3 spans 15 amino acids. Germline V gene lookup returns CDR1 SGHAT and CDR2 FQNNGV. The CDR3 sequence: CASSWTSGSFHEQFF. The CDR3 DNA is TGTGCCAGCAGCTGGACTAGCGGGAGTTTTCATGAGCAGTTCTTC.

This chain uses TRBV27 with TRBJ1-1; D is unresolved. CDR3 length: 12 residues. With 10 bases removed from V and 4 bases from J, the gap between germline ends came to 13 bases. The germline gives CDR1 MNHEY, CDR2 SMNVEV (reference sequence). The CDR3 loop reads CATTSGSTEAFF. The DNA for the CDR3 is TGTGCCACCACGTCGGGTTCCACTGAAGCTTTCTTT.

The rearrangement joins TRBV30 to TRBJ2-7; no definite D call. From germline, CDR1 is GTSNPN and CDR2 SVGIG (reference sequence). The CDR3 loop spans 13 amino acids. The ends were cut back, 4 bases at V and 5 bases at J, with 15 bases in the middle. In DNA, the CDR3 is TGTGCCTGGACCCCGGCAGTCGCCCACGAGCAGTACTTC. This translates into CAWTPAVAHEQYF.

This chain connects TRBV4-1 to TRBJ1-5; a possible D gene is TRBD1 (6 bases). Germline-derived CDR1 and CDR2 are MGHRA and YSYEKL. The CDR3 covers 16 residues. Trimming removed 0 bases at V and 7 bases at J, with 16 bases between. This chain's CDR3 is CASSQDPRGLGQPQHF. CDR3 nucleotide sequence: TGCGCCAGCAGCCAAGATCCCCGGGGGCTGGGGCAGCCCCAGCATTTT.

The rearrangement links TRBV11-2 to TRBJ2-7; D is perhaps TRBD1 (5 bases). V was shortened by 2 bases and J by 3 bases, with 14 bases between the two germline ends. CDR1 and CDR2 from the germline V gene are SGHAT and FQNNGV. This CDR3 spans 15 amino acids. CDR3 residues: CASSLLRGSVYEQYF. The CDR3 coding sequence is TGTGCCAGCAGCTTATTAAGGGGCAGCGTCTACGAGCAGTACTTC.

The chain employs TRBV6-1 and TRBJ2-5; D not certain. Germline V gene sequence: CDR1 MNHNS, CDR2 SASEGT. CDR3 length: 14 residues. V was trimmed by 8 bases and J by 5 bases, leaving 18 bases between them. The CDR3 nucleotides read TGTGCCAGCGGGCCACCGGGTGCCTCTGAGACCCAGTACTTC. It codes for CASGPPGASETQYF.

V usage is TRBV30 and J usage is TRBJ1-3; D perhaps matches TRBD1 (5 bases). The CDR3 covers 12 residues. In germline, CDR1 is GTSNPN, CDR2 SVGIG (reference sequence). The CDR3 protein is CAFSGAGNTIYF. CDR3 DNA sequence: TGTGCTTTCTCGGGGGCTGGAAACACCATATATTTT.

The V call is TRBV5-1, the J call TRBJ2-3; D possibly corresponds to TRBD2 (5 bases). This CDR3 contains 13 residues. Looked up from germline, CDR1 is SGHRS and CDR2 is YFSETQ. With 4 bases removed from V and 2 bases from J, the gap between germline ends came to 8 bases. The CDR3 bases are TGCGCCAGCAGCGCGGGCGACACAGATACGCAGTATTTT. Its translation is CASSAGDTDTQYF.

This chain uses TRBV2 with TRBJ2-2; 7 positions match TRBD1. After removal of 7 bases from V and 5 bases from J, the junction contained 4 bases not matched to a gene. Germline loops: CDR1 SNHLY, CDR2 FYNNEI. The CDR3 length is 13 residues. The CDR3 DNA reads as TGTGCCAGCAAACTACAGGGGACCGGGGAGCTGTTTTTT. Translated: CASKLQGTGELFF.

Here the CDR3 reads CASGQLYEQYF. The CDR3 bases are TGTGCCAGTGGACAGTTATACGAGCAGTACTTC. The chain couples TRBV19 to TRBJ2-7; D possibly corresponds to TRBD1 (6 bases). With 8 bases removed from V and 4 bases from J, the gap between germline ends came to 9 bases. Germline CDR1 LNHDA, CDR2 SQIVND (reference sequence). The CDR3 is 11 residues long.

The CDR3 is CSARDPQPQHF. CDR3 coding DNA: TGCAGTGCTAGAGATCCTCAGCCCCAGCATTTT. The rearrangement uses TRBV20-1 and TRBJ1-5; D unresolved. This CDR3 is built from 11 residues. The V gene lost 0 bases and the J gene lost 6 bases, with 3 bases spanning the gap. The germline V gene encodes CDR1 DFQATT and CDR2 SNEGSKA (reference sequence).

The rearrangement links TRBV2 to TRBJ1-2, with 7 positions matching TRBD1. Germline CDR1 and CDR2: SNHLY and FYNNEI. The CDR3 runs 11 residues. Trimming at V came to 9 bases and at J to 8 bases, leaving 6 bases not matched to a gene. The CDR3 sequence: CARKTGKGYTF. The CDR3 nucleotides are TGTGCCAGGAAGACAGGGAAAGGCTACACCTTC. Variable domain in full (rest from reference TRBV2 and TRBJ1-2): EPEVTQTPSHQVTQMGQEVILRCVPISNHLYFYWYRQILGQKVEFLVSFYNNEISEKSEIFDDQFSVERPDGSNFTLKIRSTKLEDSAMYFCARKTGKGYTFGSGTRLTVV.

A few counts support this clone. The V gene is TRBV5-1, the J gene TRBJ2-1; a possible D gene is TRBD2 (6 bases). CDR1 SGHRS and CDR2 YFSETQ come from the germline V gene. Trimming shortened V by 7 bases and J by 11 bases, and 13 bases separated the two germline ends. This CDR3 comprises 11 residues. In DNA form, the CDR3 reads TGCGCCAGCGGCGAGACTAGTAAGCAGTTCTTC. Translation: CASGETSKQFF.

This chain joins TRBV5-4 and TRBJ1-1, with D maybe TRBD1 (6 bases). Germline CDR1 and CDR2: SGHNT and YYREEE (reference sequence). Trimming took 1 base from V and 4 from J, leaving 11 bases between them. The CDR3 length is 14 residues. CDR3 sequence: CASSLTGMPTEAFF. CDR3 bases: TGTGCCAGCAGCTTGACAGGGATGCCCACTGAAGCTTTCTTT.

Comments on this clone: At the DNA level, this CDR3 is encoded by other sequences in the same sample as well. The gene calls are TRBV19 and TRBJ2-7, with 10 positions matching TRBD1. Unmatched junction bases numbered 0, after V lost 4 bases and J lost 0 bases. The CDR3 sequence is 14 residues long. Germline CDR1 and CDR2: LNHDA and SQIVND (reference sequence). The CDR3 reads CASSRDRGSYEQYF. CDR3 sequence (DNA): TGTGCCAGTAGTAGGGACAGGGGCTCCTACGAGCAGTACTTC.

The chain's CDR3 is CASSSQSGQGIVNTEAFF. CDR3 bases: TGTGCCAGCAGCTCCCAATCGGGACAGGGGATCGTGAACACTGAAGCTTTCTTT. V gene TRBV21-1 combines with J gene TRBJ1-1; the table's D call TRBD1 went unverified against the DNA. TRBV21-1 is listed as a pseudogene. This CDR3 is built from 18 residues.

This rearrangement joins TRBV6-5 to TRBJ2-2; D gene ambiguous. The CDR3 is 14 residues long. The V end lost 0 bases, the J end lost 3 bases, and 5 bases lay between the germline ends. Germline CDR1 reads MNHEY; CDR2 reads SVGAGI. CDR3 nucleotides: TGTGCCAGCAGTTACTCAACATACACCGGGGAGCTGTTTTTT. Protein product: CASSYSTYTGELFF.

This clone was picked up one time. The chain is built from TRBV25-1 and TRBJ2-7; 11 bases fit TRBD1. The junction had 9 bases not matched to a gene; V was cut back by 0 bases and J by 5 bases. There are 17 residues in the CDR3. Germline V CDR1 and CDR2: MGHDK, SYGVNS. In DNA form, the CDR3 reads TGTGCCAGCAGTGAATATCCGGGACAGGGGGTATCAGACGAGCAGTACTTC. Its translation is CASSEYPGQGVSDEQYF.

The chain recombines TRBV30 with TRBJ2-7; no clear D gene. Trimming pared 2 bases from V and 0 bases from J, leaving 5 bases between. This CDR3 has 12 amino acids. Germline assignment: CDR1 GTSNPN and CDR2 SVGIG (reference sequence). This chain's CDR3 is CAWSPVSYEQYF. In DNA, the CDR3 is TGTGCCTGGAGTCCAGTCTCCTACGAGCAGTACTTC.

The V and J genes are TRBV5-1 and TRBJ1-5; no firm D call. The V and J ends lost 4 bases and 2 bases respectively, with 10 bases between them. CDR3 size: 14 residues. CDR1 and CDR2 from the germline V gene are SGHRS and YFSETQ. The CDR3 region has the DNA TGCGCCAGCAGCCTCGGTGGGGGCAATCAGCCCCAGCATTTT. It translates to CASSLGGGNQPQHF. The variable domain in full, with the rest retrieved from reference TRBV5-1 and TRBJ1-5, is KAGVTQTPRYLIKTRGQQVTLSCSPISGHRSVSWYQQTPGQGLQFLFEYFSETQRNKGNFPGRFSGRQFSNSRSEMNVSTLELGDSALYLCASSLGGGNQPQHFGDGTRLSIL.

The chain carries TRBV5-1 and TRBJ1-2; 8 bases agree with TRBD1. The CDR3 totals 15 residues. From germline, CDR1 is SGHRS and CDR2 YFSETQ. V gave up 2 bases and J gave up 5 bases; unmatched junction bases: 8. CDR3 in amino acids: CASSFSQGERYGYTF. The CDR3 DNA reads TGCGCCAGCAGCTTCTCACAGGGGGAAAGGTATGGCTACACCTTC.

The chain combines TRBV5-4 with TRBJ1-1; D uncertain. This CDR3 contains 12 residues. The V and J ends lost 4 bases and 2 bases respectively, with 6 bases between them. CDR1 is SGHNT, CDR2 YYREEE, per germline (reference sequence). The CDR3 reads CASSPANTEAFF. CDR3 DNA sequence: TGTGCCAGCAGCCCGGCTAACACTGAAGCTTTCTTT. Full variable domain (outside the CDR3, taken from reference TRBV5-4 and TRBJ1-1): ETGVTQSPTHLIKTRGQQVTLRCSSQSGHNTVSWYQQALGQGPQFIFQYYREEENGRGNFPPRFSGLQFPNYSSELNVNALELDDSALYLCASSPANTEAFFGQGTRLTVV.

The rearrangement links TRBV15 to TRBJ1-2, with unresolved D. The germline V gene has CDR1 LNHNV and CDR2 YYDKDF (reference sequence). The CDR3 is 14 residues long. V shed 0 bases and J shed 4 bases, with 9 bases lying between them. The CDR3 is CATSRESGPYGYTF. CDR3 bases: TGTGCCACCAGCAGAGAGAGTGGACCCTATGGCTACACCTTC.

This chain connects TRBV18 to TRBJ2-2; 7 positions agree with TRBD2. Germline trimming cut 5 bases from V and 5 bases from J; bases unmatched to any gene: 5. The CDR3 runs to 14 residues. Germline CDR1 and CDR2: KGHSH and LQKENI. CDR3 bases: TGTGCCAGCTCATTACCCGGGGGGACCGGGGAGCTGTTTTTT. The encoded protein is CASSLPGGTGELFF.

The rearrangement uses TRBV29-1 and TRBJ2-3; D may be TRBD2 (7 bases). The germline V gene encodes CDR1 SQVTM and CDR2 ANQGSEA. The CDR3 loop spans 14 amino acids. CDR3 region: CSEGGRASTDTQYF. DNA for the CDR3: TGCAGTGAAGGGGGGAGGGCTAGCACAGATACGCAGTATTTT.

This clone has a single count. The gene calls are TRBV27 and TRBJ2-1; D not resolved. Per the germline V gene, CDR1 is MNHEY and CDR2 is SMNVEV (reference sequence). V was pared by 3 bases and J by 3 bases, with 12 bases between. This CDR3 comprises 15 residues. CDR3 coding DNA: TGTGCCAGCAGTTTCCGGCAGGTCGACTACAATGAGCAGTTCTTC. Residues: CASSFRQVDYNEQFF.